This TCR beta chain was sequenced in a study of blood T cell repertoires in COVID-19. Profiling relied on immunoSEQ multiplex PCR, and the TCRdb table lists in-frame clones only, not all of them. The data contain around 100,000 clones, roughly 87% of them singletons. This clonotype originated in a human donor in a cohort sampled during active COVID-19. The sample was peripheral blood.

The CDR3 DNA reads as TGTGCCATCAGCCCGTACGGTCGGGAGGGCTCCTACGAGCAGTACTTC. It encodes CAISPYGREGSYEQYF. The V call is TRBV10-3, the J call TRBJ2-7; 8 positions match TRBD2. After removal of 6 bases from V and 0 bases from J, the junction contained 10 bases not matched to a gene. Germline lookup yields CDR1 ENHRY and CDR2 SYGVKD. The CDR3 runs 16 residues.